A selection of T cell receptor beta chains follows, all from one sample in a study of shared clonotypes between healthy human individuals. This table comes from immunoSEQ multiplex PCR, and its TCRdb copy is limited to in-frame clones, with some not included. Found here are just over 2,000,000 clones, roughly 96% of them singletons; the top ten hold roughly 0.13%. Sequencing was performed on naive CD4+ T cells sorted from blood. The receptors shown here come from a man between 18 and 35 years old in good health. CDR3s include the opening cysteine and the closing phenylalanine or tryptophan. A D gene is named only where the DNA matches it firmly. Size tells how often a clone was seen (once, few, many) or the class of an expanded clone, and some rows leave it out.

j_call: TRBJ1-1
v_call: TRBV30
clone_size: -
d_call: TRBD1
cdr3_aa: CAWSGQMNTEAFF
cdr3_nt: TGTGCCTGGTCGGGACAGATGAACACTGAAGCTTTCTTT

j_call: TRBJ2-1
v_call: TRBV6-5
clone_size: -
d_call: TRBD1
cdr3_aa: CASSKGQGAYNEQFF
cdr3_nt: TGTGCCAGCAGTAAAGGACAGGGGGCCTACAATGAGCAGTTCTTC

j_call: TRBJ1-5
v_call: TRBV28
clone_size: -
d_call: TRBD1
cdr3_aa: CASDRSGGPLNQPQHF
cdr3_nt: TGTGCCAGCGACCGGTCAGGGGGACCCCTTAATCAGCCCCAGCATTTT

j_call: TRBJ2-3
v_call: TRBV4-2
clone_size: -
d_call: -
cdr3_aa: CASSQDLRERSTDTQYF
cdr3_nt: TGTGCCAGCAGCCAAGATCTGAGGGAGCGGAGCACAGATACGCAGTATTTT

j_call: TRBJ2-5
v_call: TRBV28
clone_size: -
d_call: TRBD2
cdr3_aa: CASSLIRVAGGKETQYF
cdr3_nt: TGTGCCAGCAGTTTAATTAGAGTAGCGGGGGGGAAAGAGACCCAGTACTTC

j_call: TRBJ2-2
v_call: TRBV7-9
clone_size: -
d_call: -
cdr3_aa: CASSLDGAGELFF
cdr3_nt: TGTGCCAGCAGCTTAGATGGGGCCGGGGAGCTGTTTTTT

j_call: TRBJ1-3
v_call: TRBV5-1
clone_size: -
d_call: -
cdr3_aa: CASSLEAPSGNTIYF
cdr3_nt: TGCGCCAGCAGCTTGGAGGCACCTTCTGGAAACACCATATATTTT

j_call: TRBJ1-1
v_call: TRBV10-3
clone_size: -
d_call: -
cdr3_aa: CAISESYSSLNTEAFF
cdr3_nt: TGTGCCATCAGTGAGTCCTACAGTTCCTTGAACACTGAAGCTTTCTTT

j_call: TRBJ2-1
v_call: TRBV7-9
clone_size: -
d_call: TRBD1
cdr3_aa: CASSLMAGGKNEQFF
cdr3_nt: TGTGCCAGCAGCTTAATGGCAGGGGGCAAGAATGAGCAGTTCTTC

j_call: TRBJ2-7
v_call: TRBV7-2
clone_size: once
d_call: -
cdr3_aa: CASSLSDLDAYEQYF
cdr3_nt: TGTGCCAGCAGCTTAAGCGACCTCGACGCCTACGAGCAGTACTTC

j_call: TRBJ1-1
v_call: TRBV28
clone_size: -
d_call: -
cdr3_aa: CASSLYDSANTEAFF
cdr3_nt: TGTGCCAGCAGTTTATATGACAGCGCGAACACTGAAGCTTTCTTT

j_call: TRBJ2-1
v_call: TRBV2
clone_size: -
d_call: TRBD2
cdr3_aa: CASSPGTSGSREQLF
cdr3_nt: TGTGCCAGCAGTCCCGGGACTAGCGGGAGTCGAGAGCAGCTCTTC

j_call: TRBJ2-1
v_call: TRBV29-1
clone_size: -
d_call: -
cdr3_aa: CSVEDPRGNPLGNEQFF
cdr3_nt: TGCAGCGTTGAAGATCCGAGAGGGAACCCTTTAGGTAATGAGCAGTTCTTC

j_call: TRBJ2-5
v_call: TRBV18
clone_size: -
d_call: TRBD2
cdr3_aa: CASSPGLAQETQYF
cdr3_nt: TGTGCCAGCTCACCGGGACTAGCGCAAGAGACCCAGTACTTC

j_call: TRBJ2-3
v_call: TRBV19
clone_size: -
d_call: TRBD2
cdr3_aa: CASSIDGGRAGSDTQYF
cdr3_nt: TGTGCCAGTAGTATAGATGGGGGGAGGGCCGGTTCAGATACGCAGTATTTT

j_call: TRBJ2-5
v_call: TRBV6-1
clone_size: -
d_call: -
cdr3_aa: CASSARQETQYF
cdr3_nt: TGTGCCAGCAGTGCCAGACAAGAGACCCAGTACTTC

j_call: TRBJ1-1
v_call: TRBV6-6
clone_size: -
d_call: -
cdr3_aa: CASSYTLNTEAFF
cdr3_nt: TGTGCCAGCAGTTACACCCTGAACACTGAAGCTTTCTTT

j_call: TRBJ1-2
v_call: TRBV5-1
clone_size: -
d_call: -
cdr3_aa: CASSPEGIGYGYTF
cdr3_nt: TGCGCCAGCAGCCCGGAAGGGATTGGCTATGGCTACACCTTC

j_call: TRBJ2-7
v_call: TRBV6-5
clone_size: -
d_call: -
cdr3_aa: CASRSGTKVSYEQYF
cdr3_nt: TGTGCCAGCAGAAGCGGGACAAAGGTCTCCTACGAGCAGTACTTC

j_call: TRBJ1-6
v_call: TRBV19
clone_size: -
d_call: -
cdr3_aa: CASSPPTANSPLHF
cdr3_nt: TGTGCCAGTAGTCCCCCGACAGCAAATTCACCCCTCCACTTT

j_call: TRBJ2-7
v_call: TRBV4-1
clone_size: -
d_call: -
cdr3_aa: CASSQVRLDGAYEQYF
cdr3_nt: TGCGCCAGCAGCCAAGTTCGTCTGGACGGAGCCTACGAGCAGTACTTC

j_call: TRBJ2-7
v_call: TRBV28
clone_size: -
d_call: TRBD1
cdr3_aa: CASSPGDRDSREQYF
cdr3_nt: TGTGCCAGCAGCCCCGGGGACAGGGATTCTCGGGAGCAGTACTTC

j_call: TRBJ1-5
v_call: TRBV4-1
clone_size: once
d_call: -
cdr3_aa: CASSLLGERGNQPQHF
cdr3_nt: TGCGCCAGCAGCCTCCTAGGAGAGCGGGGAAATCAGCCCCAGCATTTT

j_call: TRBJ2-7
v_call: TRBV5-1
clone_size: -
d_call: TRBD2
cdr3_aa: CATALAGDYEQYF
cdr3_nt: TGCGCCACCGCACTAGCGGGAGACTACGAGCAGTACTTC

j_call: TRBJ2-7
v_call: TRBV27
clone_size: -
d_call: -
cdr3_aa: CASTDTGTRNDYEQYF
cdr3_nt: TGTGCCAGCACCGACACCGGGACTCGGAACGACTACGAGCAGTACTTC

j_call: TRBJ2-1
v_call: TRBV9
clone_size: -
d_call: TRBD2
cdr3_aa: CASSVAGGLGNEQFF
cdr3_nt: TGTGCCAGCAGCGTAGCGGGAGGGCTCGGAAATGAGCAGTTCTTC

j_call: TRBJ2-6
v_call: TRBV14
clone_size: -
d_call: -
cdr3_aa: CASSQVSSPLSPGANVLTF
cdr3_nt: TGTGCCAGCAGCCAAGTATCAAGTCCACTGAGCCCTGGGGCCAACGTCCTGACTTTC

j_call: TRBJ2-1
v_call: TRBV6-5
clone_size: few
d_call: -
cdr3_aa: CASRQGNEQFF
cdr3_nt: TGTGCCAGCAGACAGGGCAATGAGCAGTTCTTC

j_call: TRBJ2-5
v_call: TRBV9
clone_size: -
d_call: -
cdr3_aa: CASSAPGVEETQYF
cdr3_nt: TGTGCCAGCAGCGCCCCAGGGGTGGAAGAGACCCAGTACTTC

j_call: TRBJ2-2
v_call: TRBV7-2
clone_size: -
d_call: -
cdr3_aa: CASSLDAGANTGELFF
cdr3_nt: TGTGCCAGCAGCTTAGACGCCGGAGCGAACACCGGGGAGCTGTTTTTT

j_call: TRBJ2-2
v_call: TRBV7-9
clone_size: -
d_call: -
cdr3_aa: CARLGVRGELFF
cdr3_nt: TGTGCCAGACTAGGGGTTCGCGGGGAGCTGTTTTTT

j_call: TRBJ1-3
v_call: TRBV10-3
clone_size: -
d_call: -
cdr3_aa: CAISGSKGNTIYF
cdr3_nt: TGTGCCATCAGTGGGTCCAAGGGAAACACCATATATTTT

j_call: TRBJ2-7
v_call: TRBV15
clone_size: -
d_call: -
cdr3_aa: CATSRVPGLEQYF
cdr3_nt: TGTGCCACCAGCAGGGTCCCGGGGCTCGAGCAGTACTTC

j_call: TRBJ2-5
v_call: TRBV7-8
clone_size: -
d_call: TRBD1
cdr3_aa: CASSGGQGGGETQYF
cdr3_nt: TGTGCCAGCAGCGGGGGACAGGGAGGCGGAGAGACCCAGTACTTC

j_call: TRBJ1-1
v_call: TRBV18
clone_size: -
d_call: -
cdr3_aa: CASSSSWTVNTEAFF
cdr3_nt: TGTGCCAGCTCATCAAGTTGGACGGTGAACACTGAAGCTTTCTTT

j_call: TRBJ2-5
v_call: TRBV11-3
clone_size: -
d_call: -
cdr3_aa: CASSLGREETQYF
cdr3_nt: TGTGCCAGCAGCTTAGGCAGGGAAGAGACCCAGTACTTC

j_call: TRBJ2-7
v_call: TRBV28
clone_size: -
d_call: -
cdr3_aa: CASSSGHTNEQYF
cdr3_nt: TGTGCCAGCAGTTCGGGACATACTAACGAGCAGTACTTC

j_call: TRBJ2-2
v_call: TRBV6-5
clone_size: -
d_call: TRBD1
cdr3_aa: CASSYVTGSGRELFF
cdr3_nt: TGTGCCAGCAGTTACGTGACAGGGTCTGGTAGGGAGCTGTTTTTT

j_call: TRBJ1-2
v_call: TRBV4-1
clone_size: once
d_call: TRBD1
cdr3_aa: CASRGQGTGGYTF
cdr3_nt: TGCGCCAGCAGGGGACAGGGGACGGGCGGCTACACCTTC

j_call: TRBJ2-1
v_call: TRBV4-1
clone_size: -
d_call: -
cdr3_aa: CASSQESRPYNEQFF
cdr3_nt: TGCGCCAGCAGCCAAGAAAGCCGCCCGTACAATGAGCAGTTCTTC